This T cell receptor beta chain came from a study of T cells in Graves' hyperthyroidism and ophthalmopathy. Study results and caveats: The model predicted ophthalmopathy a median roughly six months before onset. The majority of expanded thyroid clonotypes above 0.001 also appeared in blood. Ophthalmopathy cases were set apart from stable hyperthyroidism by a 13 V-J model.

This clonotype was picked up one time. The antigen remains undetermined. The TCR beta CDR3 regions underwent amplification using RNA transcripts as the source. The study used the HTBI primer set for a first-round RT-PCR of the TCR CDR3. Using its own MiXCR run on the multiplex PCR reads, TCRdb lists one record per CDR3 protein. The sample records about 600,000 distinct CDR3 sequences, about 14% being singletons. V lost 0 bases and J lost 7; bases outside the gene matches: 8. Per germline, CDR1 LGHNA and CDR2 YSLEER. The CDR3 runs 15 residues. Sequencing used blood. The chain is built from TRBV4-3 and TRBJ2-5; 7 bases line up with TRBD1. This receptor was taken from a woman in her fifties or sixties with Graves' ophthalmopathy. The DNA for the CDR3 is TGCGCCAGCAGCCAAGATTGGGACAGCCAGGGGACCCAGTACTTC. Amino acids: CASSQDWDSQGTQYF.